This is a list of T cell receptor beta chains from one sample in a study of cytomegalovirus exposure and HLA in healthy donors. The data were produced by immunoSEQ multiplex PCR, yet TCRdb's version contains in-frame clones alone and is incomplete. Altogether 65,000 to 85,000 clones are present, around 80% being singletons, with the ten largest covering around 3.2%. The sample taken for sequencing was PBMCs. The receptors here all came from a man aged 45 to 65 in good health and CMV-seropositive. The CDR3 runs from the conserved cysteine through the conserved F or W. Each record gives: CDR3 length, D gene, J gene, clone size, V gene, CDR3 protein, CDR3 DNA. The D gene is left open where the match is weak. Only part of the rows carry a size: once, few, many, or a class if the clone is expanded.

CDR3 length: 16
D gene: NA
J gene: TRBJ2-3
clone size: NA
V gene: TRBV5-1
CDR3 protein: CASSLGTSRLADTQYF
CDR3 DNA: TGCGCCAGCAGCTTGGGGACATCCAGGTTAGCAGATACGCAGTATTTT

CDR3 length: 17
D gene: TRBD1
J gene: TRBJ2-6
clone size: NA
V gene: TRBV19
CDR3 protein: CASRDRGPISGANVLTF
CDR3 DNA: TGTGCCAGTAGGGACAGGGGGCCAATCTCTGGGGCCAACGTCCTGACTTTC

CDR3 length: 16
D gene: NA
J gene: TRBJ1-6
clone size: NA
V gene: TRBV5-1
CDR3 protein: CASSRAPQGDSSPLHF
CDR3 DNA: TGCGCCAGCAGCCGAGCACCTCAGGGTGACAGTTCACCCCTCCACTTT

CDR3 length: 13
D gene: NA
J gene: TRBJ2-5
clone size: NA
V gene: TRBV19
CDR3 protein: CASSRGDQETQYF
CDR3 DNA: TGTGCCAGTAGTAGGGGGGACCAAGAGACCCAGTACTTC

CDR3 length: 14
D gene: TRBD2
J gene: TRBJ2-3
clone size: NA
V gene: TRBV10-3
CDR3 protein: CAIVAGPSTDTQYF
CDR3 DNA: TGTGCCATCGTAGCGGGACCTAGCACAGATACGCAGTATTTT

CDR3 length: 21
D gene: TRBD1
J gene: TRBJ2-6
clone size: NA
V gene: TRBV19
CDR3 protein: CASRPGQGSLLAFSGANVLTF
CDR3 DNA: TGTGCCAGTAGACCCGGACAGGGCTCTTTGTTGGCGTTTTCTGGGGCCAACGTCCTAACTTTC

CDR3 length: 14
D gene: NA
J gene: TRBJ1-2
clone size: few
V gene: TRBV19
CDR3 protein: CASSVGGANYGYTF
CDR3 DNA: TGTGCCAGTTCGGTCGGAGGGGCCAACTATGGCTACACCTTC

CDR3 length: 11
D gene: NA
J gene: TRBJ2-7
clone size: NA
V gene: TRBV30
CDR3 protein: CAWSGVWEQHF
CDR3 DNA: TGTGCCTGGTCGGGGGTGTGGGAGCAGCACTTC

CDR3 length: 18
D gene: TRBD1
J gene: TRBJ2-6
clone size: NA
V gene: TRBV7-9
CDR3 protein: CASSTDRVTHSGANGLTF
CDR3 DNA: TGTGCCAGCAGCACTGACAGGGTTACACACTCTGGGGCCAACGGCCTGACTTTC

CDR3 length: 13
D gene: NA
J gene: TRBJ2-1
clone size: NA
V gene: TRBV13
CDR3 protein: CASSAQGKNEQFF
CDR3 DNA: TGTGCCAGTAGCGCCCAGGGGAAGAATGAGCAGTTCTTC

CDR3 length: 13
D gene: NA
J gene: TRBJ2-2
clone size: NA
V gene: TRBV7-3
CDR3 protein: CASSLRATGELFF
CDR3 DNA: TGTGCCAGCAGCTTGCGGGCGACCGGGGAGCTGTTTTTT

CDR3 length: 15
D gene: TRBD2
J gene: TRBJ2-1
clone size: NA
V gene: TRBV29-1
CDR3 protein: CSVEGSGGGYNEQFF
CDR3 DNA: TGCAGCGTTGAAGGGTCTGGCGGGGGATACAATGAGCAGTTCTTC

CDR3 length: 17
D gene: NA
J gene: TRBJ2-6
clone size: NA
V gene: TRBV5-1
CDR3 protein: CASSPQTGRSGANVLTF
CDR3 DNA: TGCGCCAGCAGCCCACAGACAGGGAGGTCTGGGGCCAACGTCCTGACTTTC

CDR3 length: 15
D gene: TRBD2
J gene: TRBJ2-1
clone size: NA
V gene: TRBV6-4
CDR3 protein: CASSLHSGRGSEQFF
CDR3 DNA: TGTGCCAGCAGTTTACATAGCGGGAGAGGTAGTGAGCAGTTCTTC

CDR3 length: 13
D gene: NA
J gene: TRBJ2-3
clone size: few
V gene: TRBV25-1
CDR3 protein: CASSEEGADTQYF
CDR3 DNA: TGTGCCAGCAGCGAGGAGGGCGCGGATACGCAGTATTTT

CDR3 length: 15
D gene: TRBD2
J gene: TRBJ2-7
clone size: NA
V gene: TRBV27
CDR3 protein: CASSSGTSLGYEQYF
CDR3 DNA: TGTGCCAGCAGTTCCGGGACTAGCCTAGGATACGAGCAGTACTTC

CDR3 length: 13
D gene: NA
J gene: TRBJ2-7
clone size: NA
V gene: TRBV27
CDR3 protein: CASSSGGPYEQYF
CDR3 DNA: TGTGCCAGCAGTTCTGGCGGCCCCTACGAGCAGTACTTC

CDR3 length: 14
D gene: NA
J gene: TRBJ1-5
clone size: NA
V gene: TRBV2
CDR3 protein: CASSEAAGFLPQHF
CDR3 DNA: TGTGCCAGCAGTGAAGCGGCAGGGTTTCTGCCCCAGCATTTT

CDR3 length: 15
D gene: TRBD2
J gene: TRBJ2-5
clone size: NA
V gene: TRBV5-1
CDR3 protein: CASKRLAGVGETQYF
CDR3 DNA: TGCGCCAGCAAGAGACTAGCGGGAGTGGGTGAGACCCAGTACTTC

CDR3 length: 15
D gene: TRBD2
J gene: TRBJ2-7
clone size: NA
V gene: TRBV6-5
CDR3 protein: CASSQGTSGFYEQYF
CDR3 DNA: TGTGCCAGTAGTCAAGGGACTAGCGGGTTTTACGAGCAGTACTTC

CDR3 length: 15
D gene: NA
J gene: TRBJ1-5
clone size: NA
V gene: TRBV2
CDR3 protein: CASHRTPVGNQPQHF
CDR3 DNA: TGTGCCAGCCACCGGACACCCGTCGGCAATCAGCCCCAGCATTTT

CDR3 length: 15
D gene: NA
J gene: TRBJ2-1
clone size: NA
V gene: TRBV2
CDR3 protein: CASSLLGDSYNEQFF
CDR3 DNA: TGTGCCAGCAGTCTATTGGGGGACTCTTACAATGAGCAGTTCTTC

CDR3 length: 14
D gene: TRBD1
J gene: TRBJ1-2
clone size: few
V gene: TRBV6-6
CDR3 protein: CASSYMEGAHGYTF
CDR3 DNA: TGTGCCAGCAGTTACATGGAGGGGGCTCATGGCTACACCTTC

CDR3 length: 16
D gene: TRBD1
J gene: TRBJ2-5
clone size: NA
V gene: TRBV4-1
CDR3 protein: CASSPRTGGTQETQYF
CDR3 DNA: TGCGCCAGCAGCCCCCGGACAGGGGGAACCCAAGAGACCCAGTACTTC

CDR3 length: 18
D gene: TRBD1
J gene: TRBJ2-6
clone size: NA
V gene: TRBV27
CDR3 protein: CASSPRTGASSGANGLTF
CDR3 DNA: TGTGCCAGCAGTCCACGGACAGGGGCGAGCTCTGGGGCCAACGGCCTGACTTTC

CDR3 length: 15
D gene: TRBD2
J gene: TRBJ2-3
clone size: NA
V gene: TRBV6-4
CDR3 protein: CASQREGGSTDTQYF
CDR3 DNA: TGTGCCAGCCAACGTGAGGGAGGGAGTACAGATACGCAGTATTTT

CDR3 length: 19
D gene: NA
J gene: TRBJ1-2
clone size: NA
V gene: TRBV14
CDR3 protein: CASSQERGLVQGYNYGYTF
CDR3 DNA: TGTGCCAGCAGCCAAGAAAGGGGCCTCGTACAGGGTTATAACTATGGCTACACCTTC

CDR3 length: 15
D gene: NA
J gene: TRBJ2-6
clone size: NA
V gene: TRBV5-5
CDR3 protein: CASSLVATGANVLTF
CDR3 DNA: TGTGCCAGCAGCTTGGTTGCGACTGGGGCCAACGTCCTGACTTTC

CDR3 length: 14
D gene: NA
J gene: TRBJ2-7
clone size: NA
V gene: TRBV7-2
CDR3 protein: CASSLEGGVYEQYF
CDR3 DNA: TGTGCCAGCAGCCTAGAGGGGGGGGTCTACGAGCAGTACTTC

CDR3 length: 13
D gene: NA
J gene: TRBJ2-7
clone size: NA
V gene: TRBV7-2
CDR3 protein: CASSLVESYEQYF
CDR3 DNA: TGTGCCAGCAGCTTAGTCGAGTCGTACGAGCAGTACTTC

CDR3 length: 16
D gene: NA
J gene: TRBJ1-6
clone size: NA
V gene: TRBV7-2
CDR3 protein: CASSLALGLQNSPLHF
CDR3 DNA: TGTGCCAGCAGCTTAGCCTTGGGACTCCAAAATTCACCCCTCCACTTT

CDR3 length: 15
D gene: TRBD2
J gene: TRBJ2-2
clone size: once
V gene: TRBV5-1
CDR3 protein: CASSGAGVSTGELFF
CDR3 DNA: TGCGCCAGCAGTGGGGCGGGAGTTTCCACCGGGGAGCTGTTTTTT

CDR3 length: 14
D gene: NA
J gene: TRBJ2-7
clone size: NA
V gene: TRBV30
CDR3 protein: CAWSGSVSSYEQYF
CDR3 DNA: TGTGCCTGGAGCGGCAGCGTCAGCTCCTACGAGCAGTACTTC

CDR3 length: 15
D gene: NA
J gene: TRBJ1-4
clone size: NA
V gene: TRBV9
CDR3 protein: CASSGTAATNEKLFF
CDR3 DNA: TGTGCCAGCAGCGGGACAGCTGCAACTAATGAAAAACTGTTTTTT

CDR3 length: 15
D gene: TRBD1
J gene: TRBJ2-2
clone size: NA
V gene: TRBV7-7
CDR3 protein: CASSPTGGITGELFF
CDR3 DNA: TGTGCTAGCAGCCCCACAGGGGGGATCACCGGGGAGCTGTTTTTT

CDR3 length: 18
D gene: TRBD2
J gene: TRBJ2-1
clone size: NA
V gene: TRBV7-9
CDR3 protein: CSSGGTSGRRWGSDEQFF
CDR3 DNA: TGTTCCAGCGGCGGGACTAGCGGGAGAAGGTGGGGTTCGGATGAGCAGTTCTTC

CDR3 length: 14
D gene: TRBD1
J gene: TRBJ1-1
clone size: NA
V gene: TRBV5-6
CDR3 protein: CASSIRDRNTEAFF
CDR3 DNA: TGTGCCAGCAGCATTAGGGACAGGAACACTGAAGCTTTCTTT

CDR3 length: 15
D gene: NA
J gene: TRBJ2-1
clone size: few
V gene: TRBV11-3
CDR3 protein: CASSPPGDSYNEQFF
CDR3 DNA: TGTGCCAGTTCCCCCCCGGGAGACTCCTACAATGAGCAGTTCTTC